Here is one T cell receptor (beta chain) with its context. Which antigen it targets is not known. It has no much larger one-base neighbor in the sample; base qualities were not kept. In this study, sorted CD4+ and CD8+ T cells from the blood of healthy subjects and of severe aplastic anemia patients had their TCR repertoires deep-sequenced. Ficoll-Paque density gradient centrifugation was used to isolate peripheral blood mononuclear cells. Before DNA was extracted, CD4+ and CD8+ T cells were sorted using either FACS or magnetic beads. The sample is drawn from a study of CD8+CD57+ T cells in acquired aplastic anemia (dated by TCRdb to 2016 to 2018). Notes on the research overall: Extracted DNA from sorted CD4+ and CD8+ cells averaged about 2.9 ug, ranging from roughly 0.2 to 30 ug. An average of approximately 9.8 million reads for CD4+ cells and approximately 11 million reads for CD8+ cells was obtained from healthy donor samples.

TCR beta VDJ combination and CDR3 sequence profiling used genomic DNA as the template. An Illumina HiSeq 2000 was used for TCR repertoire sequencing. On the study's bioinformatics: Repertoire assessment relied on Simpson's diversity index, CDR3 size and DJ length profiles, and TRBV/TRBJ rearrangement plots. The immunodominant clone was defined as the most abundant DNA sequence in deep sequencing data. CDR3 amino acid sequences were screened for sharing across subjects and were compared with published repertoires and the VDJdb database. Using fastp at Q25 and MiXCR, TCRdb reprocessed the public reads and kept productive beta chains. Rows are combined by CDR3 protein, so each entry shows the most common genes and DNA. What appears here as the V and J calls and clone size reflects TCRdb's work, not the paper's. Here the sample has about 190,000 distinct CDR3 sequences; around 50% occur a single time. 16% of the sample comes from the top ten.

Summary of the overall study and its limitations: No significant difference in CD8+ Simpson's diversity was found between patients and healthy controls (P=0.060). About 29 CD8+ CDR3 sequences were found to be shared between patients and controls, but these sequences appeared to be highly expressed in patients and within the immunodominant clones of the patients.

The CDR3 has 14 amino acids, counting the end cysteine and phenylalanine. The CDR3 DNA has 42 bases and is translated from base 1. The V end loses 0 bases and the J end loses 6 bases, and a stretch of 12 bases separates them. Sequences SGHRS (CDR1) and YFSETQ (CDR2) are obtained from the germline V gene. The TCR comes from a human donor in good health, serving as a control. The sample was sorted CD4+, CD8+, or CD8+CD57+ T cells (not recorded which) from PBMCs. The sequence joins TRBV5-1 to TRBJ1-2; a weak D assignment points to TRBD1 (6 bases agree). The DNA sequence follows: TGCGCCAGCAGCTTGGCACAGGGAGTGGATGGCTACACCTTC. The encoded protein is CASSLAQGVDGYTF.